This is a list of T cell receptor beta chains from one sample in a study of shared T cell receptors in the human thymus. Profiling relied on immunoSEQ multiplex PCR, and the TCRdb table lists in-frame clones only, not all of them. The sample includes about 660,000 clones, around 89% seen only once; the top ten take 0.0095% to 0.013%. A further study also used this sample, focusing on human thymus T cells.

Sequencing input: thymocytes. The receptors originated from a boy in the first two years of life with a congenital heart defect. CDR3s include the opening cysteine and the closing phenylalanine or tryptophan. The D gene is left open where the match is weak. Where a row states a size, it is once, few, many or the class of an expanded clone; other rows omit it.

TRBD1	TRBV10-1	NA	TRBJ2-7	TGCGCCAGCAGTCACAACCCCGGGACAGGGAATGAGCAGTACTTC	CASSHNPGTGNEQYF
TRBD1	TRBV5-1	NA	TRBJ2-7	TGCGCCAGCAGCATTTTCCCCAGGGGGTTCCTGAGGGGCGAGCAGTACTTC	CASSIFPRGFLRGEQYF
TRBD2	TRBV14	NA	TRBJ2-1	TGTGCCAGCAGCCAAGTCGGGACTAGCGATGGGGATAGGGGTGAGCAGTTCTTC	CASSQVGTSDGDRGEQFF
TRBD2	TRBV25-1	NA	TRBJ2-1	TGTGCCAGCAGTGGGCTAGCGGGACCTGGGAATGAGCAGTTCTTC	CASSGLAGPGNEQFF
NA	TRBV6-1	NA	TRBJ1-2	TGTGCCAGCGTGTGGCTCACTGGGACTCCCTATGGCTACACCTTC	CASVWLTGTPYGYTF
NA	TRBV6-5	NA	TRBJ1-3	TGTGCCAGCAGTTACTCGCGGGAAGGAAACACCATATATTTT	CASSYSREGNTIYF
NA	TRBV28	NA	TRBJ1-5	TGTGCCAGCAGTTTAGAGACAGGTCGGCCTATTCGCAATCAGCCCCAGCATTTT	CASSLETGRPIRNQPQHF
NA	TRBV7-2	NA	TRBJ2-7	TGTGCCAGCAGCTTAGGGCCCCAAGGTGGAGCGGGCGGGCCCTACGAGCAGTACTTC	CASSLGPQGGAGGPYEQYF
NA	TRBV15	NA	TRBJ1-5	TGTGCCACCAGCAGGGGGGGGACTCAGCCCCAGCATTTT	CATSRGGTQPQHF
TRBD1	TRBV11-2	NA	TRBJ2-1	TGTGCCAGCAGCCGTTTACAGGGGCCGAGCTCCTACAATGAGCAGTTCTTC	CASSRLQGPSSYNEQFF
NA	TRBV4-1	NA	TRBJ2-7	TGCGCCAGCAGCCGCCCGGGACACCCCTACGAGCAGTACTTC	CASSRPGHPYEQYF
TRBD2	TRBV5-4	NA	TRBJ2-7	TGTGCCAGCAGCTTGCAGCGGGGCGCTTACGAGCAGTACTTC	CASSLQRGAYEQYF
NA	TRBV10-1	NA	TRBJ1-1	TGCGCCAGCAGCAGGGGTCATAAGAGGGCTTTCTTT	CASSRGHKRAFF
TRBD2	TRBV9	once	TRBJ2-5	TGTGCCAGCAGCTCCTCCGGGAGGCGGGAGCGGACGGAAGAGACCCAGTACTTC	CASSSSGRRERTEETQYF
TRBD2	TRBV11-2	NA	TRBJ2-3	TGTGCCAGCAGCTTAGACCCTAGCGGGAGGTCCACAGATACGCAGTATTTT	CASSLDPSGRSTDTQYF
NA	TRBV29-1	NA	TRBJ2-1	TGCAGCGTTGTAGAGTGGGCACCCAATGAGCAGTTCTTC	CSVVEWAPNEQFF
NA	TRBV14	NA	TRBJ2-3	TGTGCCAGCAGCCCGGGACTTAGCACAGATACGCAGTATTTT	CASSPGLSTDTQYF
NA	TRBV5-1	NA	TRBJ2-7	TGCGCCAGCAGCGGGAGAACTATGAAGCGGGTCGAGCAGTACTTC	CASSGRTMKRVEQYF
TRBD2	TRBV11-2	NA	TRBJ2-1	TGTGCCAGCAGCTTAGCCGCTAGCGGGAGGGCCGTGGATCCTAATGAGCAGTTCTTC	CASSLAASGRAVDPNEQFF